The table lists the clone carrying this TCR beta chain with a few counts. These data come from a study of shared clonotypes between healthy human individuals. Background on the study: The people who gave samples were a couple of women and three men aged 18 to 49.

Germline V gene data show CDR1 as WSHSY and CDR2 as SAAADI. There are 13 residues in the CDR3. V shed 2 bases and J 2 bases; nucleotides not matched to a gene: 0. In the sorted-subset replicate PCRs, approximately 200 ng DNA, tens of thousands of T cell genomes, was used. Method: immunoSEQ multiplex PCR; TCRdb's copy keeps in-frame clones and lacks some. The repertoire has about 1 million clones, approximately 68% of them found once; the top ten carry about 1.5%. Material: memory CD4+ T cells sorted from blood. Subset: CD45RA-negative fraction. The rearrangement uses TRBV10-2 and TRBJ2-7, with 7 bases fitting TRBD2. The sequence derives from a man between 18 and 29 years old in good health. The CDR3 protein is CASSEREAYEQYF. The CDR3 DNA reads as TGCGCCAGCAGTGAGCGGGAGGCCTACGAGCAGTACTTC.